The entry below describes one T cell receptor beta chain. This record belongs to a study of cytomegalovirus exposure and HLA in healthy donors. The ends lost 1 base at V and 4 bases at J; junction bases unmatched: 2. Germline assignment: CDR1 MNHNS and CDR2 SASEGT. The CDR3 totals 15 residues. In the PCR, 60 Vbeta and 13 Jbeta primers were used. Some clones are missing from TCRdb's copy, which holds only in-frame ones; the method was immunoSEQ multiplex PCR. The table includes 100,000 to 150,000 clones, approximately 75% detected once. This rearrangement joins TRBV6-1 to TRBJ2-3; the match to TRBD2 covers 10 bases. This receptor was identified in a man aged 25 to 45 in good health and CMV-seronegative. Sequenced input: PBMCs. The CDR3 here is CASSEEAGGPDTQYF. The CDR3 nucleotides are TGTGCCAGCAGTGAAGAAGCGGGGGGGCCAGATACGCAGTATTTT.